This T cell receptor (beta chain) derives from a study of T cells after yellow fever vaccination. General study results and limits: In post-booster samples, most primary-vaccination clones reappeared (roughly 96% CD4, approximately 91% CD8).

Comments on this clonotype: The antigen remains undetermined.

This CDR3 is 12 amino acids long. Trimming left V 3 bases short and J 3 bases short, with 5 bases between. CDR1 and CDR2 (germline): DFQATT, SNEGSKA (reference sequence). MiXCR was run by TCRdb on the 5' RACE reads, yielding one entry per CDR3 protein. The table includes roughly 320,000 distinct CDR3 sequences, around 11% detected once. The TCR was taken from a man between 18 and 35 years old who received the YFV17D yellow fever vaccine. The chain uses TRBV20-1 and TRBJ2-2, with D unresolved. Sequences were derived from CD4+ T cells sorted from PBMCs, sampled 45 days after the yellow fever booster vaccination. CDR3 DNA: TGCAGTGCTAGGTGGGACACCGGGGAGCTGTTTTTT. This translates into CSARWDTGELFF.